This T cell receptor (beta chain) comes out of a study of identical twins. Study-level points and caveats: In zero-insertion analyses, partial confounding could arise from invariant MAIT and iNKT cells.

The germline V gene has CDR1 DFQATT and CDR2 SNEGSKA (reference sequence). The V gene end was trimmed by 3 bases and the J gene end by 4 bases; junction bases not matched to a gene: 9. The CDR3 is 15 residues long. MiXCR was run by TCRdb on the 5' RACE reads, yielding one entry per CDR3 protein. The top ten clones hold around 1.5% of a sample with about 810,000 distinct CDR3 sequences, 9% to 15% of them seen once. Regarding this clonotype: Its antigen is unknown.

This sample was also put to use in a study of yellow fever vaccine responses in identical twins.

Source material: PBMCs. The rearrangement uses TRBV20-1 and TRBJ2-7; 10 positions match TRBD1. The TCR originated in a young woman in good health. CDR3 bases: TGCAGTGCTAGTGGTCCCCGGGGACAGGGGTACGAGCAGTACTTC. This sequence encodes CSASGPRGQGYEQYF.